This TCR beta chain was captured in a study of T-cell reconstitution after alpha-beta-depleted transplantation in children (dated by TCRdb to the mid-2010s). Notes on the research overall: The study quantitatively tracked T-cell immune reconstitution after TCRalphabeta/CD19-depleted allogeneic hematopoietic cell transplantation in children using TCR repertoire profiling.

The sample's treatment or condition label, decoded: allogeneic hematopoietic cell transplantation with graft depleted of TCRalphabeta T cells and CD19 B cells. Transplant recipients were children who received TCRalphabeta/CD19-depleted allogeneic hematopoietic cell grafts. This clonotype was observed a few times. The clone's antigen remains unknown. There are no base qualities to consult, and no much larger clone falls within one base. What the authors observed across the whole study: About two months after transplant, the apparently early recovery of alphabetaT-cell counts reportedly depended on just several hundred clones that had expanded rapidly and came from non-depleted graft cells. The high TCRbeta diversity at day 60 in some patients was ascribed to recipient T cells and intrathymic progenitors that had survived conditioning. Over the following months the frequencies of hyperexpanded clones went down, and after one year T-cell counts and TCRbeta diversity were mostly credited to newly produced T cells.

The library was generated by PCR. Instrument used: Illumina HiSeq 2500. TCR libraries were prepared with molecular barcoding, using unique molecular identifiers to normalize TCRbeta repertoire quantification. Using fastp at Q25 and MiXCR, TCRdb reprocessed the public reads and kept productive beta chains. Entries are consolidated by CDR3 protein sequence, retaining the most common genes and DNA. This sample comprises 450,000 to 550,000 distinct CDR3 sequences, about an eighth of them detected only once. The leading ten clones occupy roughly 15% of the sample. The sample here was PBMCs, mostly from graft donor cells, taken 180 days after TCRalphabeta/CD19-depleted stem cell transplant. This clonotype was sampled from a female patient between 2 and 15 years old who had a stem cell transplant for aplastic anemia, so the T cells may come from the graft donor.

The CDR3 region: CATSSQGLAVYNEQFF. The sequenced DNA is TGTGCCACCAGCAGCCAGGGACTAGCGGTCTACAATGAGCAGTTCTTC. Recombination joined TRBV15 with TRBJ2-1; TRBD2 aligns with 11 central bases. Here V drops 3 bases and J drops 3 bases, and the junction holds 4 bases not matched to any gene. For CDR1 and CDR2, the germline V gene (reference sequence) lists LNHNV and YYDKDF. The CDR3 has 16 amino acids, counting the end cysteine and phenylalanine. Only the CDR3 region is kept as DNA, spanning 48 bases read in frame from base 1.